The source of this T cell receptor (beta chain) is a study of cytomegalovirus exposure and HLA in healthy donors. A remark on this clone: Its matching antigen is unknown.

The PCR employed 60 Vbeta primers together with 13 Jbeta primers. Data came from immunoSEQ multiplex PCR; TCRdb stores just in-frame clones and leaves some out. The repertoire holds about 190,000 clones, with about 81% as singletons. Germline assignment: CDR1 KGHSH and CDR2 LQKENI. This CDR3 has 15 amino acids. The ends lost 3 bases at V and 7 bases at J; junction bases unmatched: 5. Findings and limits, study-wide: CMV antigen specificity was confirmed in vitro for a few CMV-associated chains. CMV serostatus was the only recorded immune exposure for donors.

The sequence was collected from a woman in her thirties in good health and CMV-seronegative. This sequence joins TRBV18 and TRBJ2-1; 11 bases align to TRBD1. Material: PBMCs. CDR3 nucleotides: TGTGCCAGCTCACCTGGACAGGGGGCTTGGAATGAGCAGTTCTTC. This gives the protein CASSPGQGAWNEQFF.